This TCR beta chain emerged from a study of CD8+CD57+ T cells in acquired aplastic anemia. Study summary: Sorted CD4+ and CD8+ cells gave a mean 3.2 ug DNA, range roughly 0.2 to 27.4 ug. Study-wide results and limits: Patients and controls shared twenty-nine CD8+ CDR3 sequences.

This CDR3 is 15 amino acids long. Trimming took 7 bases from V and 0 from J; bases not matched to a gene: 10. Germline V lookup: CDR1 SQVTM, CDR2 ANQGSEA. A word on this clonotype: The target antigen is unknown.

In patients chosen for sequencing, flow cytometry had shown CD8+CD57+ cell expansion. Every patient presented with severe acquired aplastic anemia. No therapy was given to patients before blood sampling. Genomic DNA constituted the template upon which TCR beta VDJ and CDR3 profiling was performed. MiXCR was run by TCRdb on the reads, yielding one entry per CDR3 protein. Seen here are around 290,000 distinct CDR3 sequences, under 60% observed once, and the top ten hold roughly 1.2%. The sample consisted of sorted CD4+, CD8+, or CD8+CD57+ T cells (not recorded which) from PBMCs. This receptor was taken from a human donor with aplastic anemia. The chain carries TRBV29-1 and TRBJ2-3; 7 positions agree with TRBD1. DNA for the CDR3: TGCAGCGGGGGGAGACAGGGCCTTAGCACAGATACGCAGTATTTT. It encodes CSGGRQGLSTDTQYF.